What follows describes a single T cell receptor (beta chain). TCRdb keeps only in-frame clones here, not all; method: immunoSEQ multiplex PCR. Found here are roughly 190,000 clones, approximately 85% of them singletons; the top ten hold around 7.8%. This sample is part of a study of blood T cell repertoires in COVID-19. The germline V gene has CDR1 LNHNV and CDR2 YYDKDF (reference sequence). Trimming left V 0 bases short and J 0 bases short, with 9 bases between. The CDR3 is made up of 16 amino acids. The TCR originated in a woman in her sixties with acute or convalescent COVID-19. This sequence joins TRBV15 and TRBJ2-4; a possible D gene is TRBD2 (5 bases). Sample: peripheral blood. The DNA of the CDR3 is TGTGCCACCAGCAGAGATTCAGCGGTAGCCAAAAACATTCAGTACTTC. Its protein is CATSRDSAVAKNIQYF.